One sample yielded the 21 T cell receptor beta chains listed below, sequenced in a study of blood T cell repertoires in COVID-19 (dated by TCRdb to about 2020). The library relied on the immunoSEQ multiplex PCR assay. Here the immuneACCESS table is served through TCRdb, limited to in-frame sequences with V and J called. Missing clones are a known gap in these copies; in checked studies unresolved V genes cover under half, and the rest lacks a known reason. The sample has 390,000 or so clones on record, around 87% of them singletons. The biggest ten clones account for more than 9% of the sample. Sequenced material: peripheral blood. These receptors were taken from a woman in her twenties or thirties with COVID-19, enrolled during active disease.

This chain uses TRBV29-1 with TRBJ1-4; a weak D match, TRBD1 (5 bases). Trimming stripped 1 base from V and 7 bases from J, with 13 bases between. The germline V gene has CDR1 SQVTM and CDR2 ANQGSEA. The CDR3 is made up of 14 amino acids. Written as DNA, the CDR3 is TGCAGCGTTGAAGTATGGGGGGACGGTGAAAAACTGTTTTTT. Translating it yields CSVEVWGDGEKLFF.

This clone was recorded a few times. J is TRBJ1-5 and V is TRBV28; no reliable D call. Germline CDR1 is MDHEN and CDR2 is SYDVKM. The CDR3 length is 14 residues. Trimming pared 1 base from V and 7 bases from J, leaving 11 bases between. CDR3 residues: CASSLYMRGQPQHF. The CDR3 bases are TGTGCCAGCAGTTTATACATGCGCGGACAGCCCCAGCATTTT.

The chain has TRBV7-9 and TRBJ2-7; the D gene is possibly TRBD1 (6 bases). V was cut by 0 bases and J by 5 bases, with 11 bases left in between. Germline lookup yields CDR1 SEHNR and CDR2 FQNEAQ (reference sequence). This CDR3 is built from 14 residues. The CDR3 region is CASSLALGANEQYF. DNA for the CDR3: TGTGCCAGCAGCTTAGCCTTGGGGGCCAACGAGCAGTACTTC.

The chain uses TRBV18 and TRBJ1-1, with D possibly being TRBD1 (5 bases). Looked up from germline, CDR1 is KGHSH and CDR2 is LQKENI. Deletions cut 8 bases from V and 0 bases from J, with 13 bases between. This CDR3 is 14 amino acids long. CDR3 bases: TGTGCCAGCCAACCGGGACTCATGAACACTGAAGCTTTCTTT. Its translation is CASQPGLMNTEAFF.

The chain employs TRBV21-1 and TRBJ2-2; TRBD1, the table's D call, was not compared with the DNA. TRBV21-1 is reported as a pseudogene. The CDR3 contains 16 residues. The CDR3 reads CASSKWGPQGTGELFF. The DNA for the CDR3 is TGTGCCAGCAGCAAATGGGGGCCACAGGGGACCGGGGAGCTGTTTTTT.

CDR3 sequence: CASSRLGAGSSYEQYF. DNA for the CDR3: TGTGCCAGCAGCCGCTTAGGTGCGGGTAGCTCCTACGAGCAGTACTTC. The chain joins TRBV11-2 to TRBJ2-7; the D gene is possibly TRBD2 (5 bases). The V gene lost 5 bases and the J gene lost 0 bases, with 17 bases spanning the gap. The germline V gene encodes CDR1 SGHAT and CDR2 FQNNGV. The CDR3 covers 16 residues. The whole variable domain, filled in from reference TRBV11-2 and TRBJ2-7, reads EAGVAQSPRYKIIEKRQSVAFWCNPISGHATLYWYQQILGQGPKLLIQFQNNGVVDDSQLPKDRFSAERLKGVDSTLKIQPAKLEDSAVYLCASSRLGAGSSYEQYFGPGTRLTVT.

This sequence joins TRBV6-1 and TRBJ2-3; 11 bases are shared with TRBD2. There are 17 residues in the CDR3. Germline V gives CDR1 MNHNS, CDR2 SASEGT. J was trimmed by 5 bases and V by 2 bases; bases with no gene match: 9. CDR3 sequence reads: CASSEHLAGGPGDTQYF. The CDR3 nucleotides are TGTGCCAGCAGTGAACACTTAGCGGGAGGGCCGGGAGATACGCAGTATTTT.

Here the CDR3 DNA reads TGTGCCAGCGACTCTAACAGGGGGTACTACGAGCAGTACTTC. Translating gives CASDSNRGYYEQYF. This chain uses TRBV2 with TRBJ2-7; TRBD1 matches 8 bases. The CDR3 has 14 residues. Germline V lookup: CDR1 SNHLY, CDR2 FYNNEI. The V and J ends lost 8 bases and 3 bases, in that order; junction bases with no gene match: 9.

The V and J genes are TRBV6-5 and TRBJ1-1; no clear D gene. CDR1 and CDR2 (germline): MNHEY, SVGAGI. This CDR3 has 13 residues. V lost 6 bases and J 0 bases, leaving 8 bases between the germline ends. CDR3 amino acids: CASSRGVNTEAFF. The CDR3 coding sequence is TGTGCCAGCAGCCGGGGTGTGAACACTGAAGCTTTCTTT.

The genes are TRBV13 and TRBJ2-5, with 8 bases identical to TRBD1. This CDR3 region has 14 residues. J was trimmed by 4 bases and V by 5 bases; bases with no gene match: 6. Germline V lookup: CDR1 PRHDT, CDR2 FYEKMQ (reference sequence). The CDR3, as DNA: TGTGCCAGCAGCCGAGGACAGGGACGAGAGACCCAGTACTTC. This codes for CASSRGQGRETQYF. Complete variable domain (other parts from reference TRBV13 and TRBJ2-5): AAGVIQSPRHLIKEKRETATLKCYPIPRHDTVYWYQQGPGQDPQFLISFYEKMQSDKGSIPDRFSAQQFSDYHSELNMSSLELGDSALYFCASSRGQGRETQYFGPGTRLLVL.

This clone was found once. V gene TRBV7-3 combines with J gene TRBJ2-2; TRBD2 matches 7 bases. Per the germline V gene, CDR1 is SGHTA and CDR2 is FQGTGA. The CDR3 has 17 residues. The V gene end was trimmed by 5 bases and the J gene end by 5 bases; junction bases not matched to a gene: 14. The CDR3 loop is CASSLTSAGSGTGELFF. DNA of the CDR3: TGTGCCAGCAGCCTCACCTCAGCGGGATCGGGTACCGGGGAGCTGTTTTTT.

The CDR3 nucleotides are TGTGCCAGCAGCCAAGTTTTCGGGGGGGGCGACTCTGGGGCCAACGTCCTGACTTTC. Amino acid sequence: CASSQVFGGGDSGANVLTF. This sequence joins TRBV3-1 (or the pseudogene TRBV3-2) and TRBJ2-6; 8 bases agree with TRBD2. V lost 1 base and J lost 0; bases outside the gene matches: 8. CDR1 LGHDT and CDR2 YNNKEL come from the germline V gene (reference sequence). The CDR3 contains 19 residues.

The chain links TRBV18 to TRBJ2-3; TRBD1 agrees at 7 bases. V lost 2 bases, J lost 3 bases, and 5 bases stayed unmatched. The CDR3 consists of 15 residues. Germline V gene sequence: CDR1 KGHSH, CDR2 LQKENI. CDR3 protein: CASSPDRDETDTQYF. DNA for the CDR3: TGTGCCAGCTCACCAGACAGGGATGAGACAGATACGCAGTATTTT. The whole variable domain, filled in from reference TRBV18 and TRBJ2-3, reads NAGVMQNPRHLVRRRGQEARLRCSPMKGHSHVYWYRQLPEEGLKFMVYLQKENIIDESGMPKERFSAEFPKEGPSILRIQQVVRGDSAAYFCASSPDRDETDTQYFGPGTRLTVL.

The J gene is TRBJ2-1, the V gene TRBV7-6; 10 nucleotides line up with TRBD2. V lost 5 bases to trimming and J lost 3 bases; unmatched junction nucleotides: 7. Germline CDR1 reads SGHVS; CDR2 reads FNYEAQ. This CDR3 has 16 amino acids. The CDR3 is CASSTLAGGVYNEQFF. The CDR3 DNA sequence: TGTGCCAGCAGCACCTTAGCGGGAGGAGTCTACAATGAGCAGTTCTTC.

V is TRBV24-1 and J is TRBJ2-2; TRBD2 matches at 15 bases. The CDR3 totals 18 residues. The V gene end was trimmed by 5 bases and the J gene end by 4 bases; junction bases not matched to a gene: 7. The germline V gene encodes CDR1 KGHDR and CDR2 SFDVKD. The DNA for the CDR3 is TGTGCCACCAGTGGTAGGACTAGCGGGAGGGCCTCCACCGGGGAGCTGTTTTTT. Amino acid sequence: CATSGRTSGRASTGELFF.

The chain uses TRBV6-5 and TRBJ1-6, with 7 bases identical to TRBD1. Germline-derived CDR1 and CDR2 are MNHEY and SVGAGI. Trimming at V came to 6 bases and at J to 7 bases, leaving 9 bases not matched to a gene. The CDR3 contains 15 residues. CDR3 DNA sequence: TGTGCCAGCAGCAGAAGTCGGGACAGCAATTCACCCCTCCACTTT. Translating gives CASSRSRDSNSPLHF.

This chain links TRBV27 with TRBJ2-6; D is ambiguous. Trimming cost V 3 bases and J 0 bases, with 3 bases left between them. In germline, CDR1 is MNHEY, CDR2 SMNVEV (reference sequence). There are 14 residues in the CDR3. The chain's CDR3 is CASSFISGANVLTF. CDR3 sequence (DNA): TGTGCCAGCAGTTTTATCTCTGGGGCCAACGTCCTGACTTTC.

The V call is TRBV5-1, the J call TRBJ2-1, with D tentatively TRBD1 (6 bases). The germline V gene encodes CDR1 SGHRS and CDR2 YFSETQ. V was pared by 0 bases and J by 0 bases, with 10 bases between. There are 16 residues in the CDR3. The CDR3 DNA reads TGCGCCAGCAGCTTGGGGGGGCAGAGCTCCTACAATGAGCAGTTCTTC. This encodes CASSLGGQSSYNEQFF.

This sequence joins TRBV3-1 (or the pseudogene TRBV3-2) and TRBJ2-5, with unresolved D. Germline-derived CDR1 and CDR2 are LGHDT and YNNKEL (reference sequence). V was shortened by 0 bases and J by 9 bases, with 23 bases between the two germline ends. CDR3 length: 17 residues. CDR3 in amino acids: CASSQESTAPPGVAQYF. The CDR3 coding sequence is TGTGCCAGCAGCCAAGAGAGTACCGCGCCACCCGGAGTGGCCCAGTACTTC.

The V gene is TRBV5-5, the J gene TRBJ1-2; D unresolved. CDR1 and CDR2 from the germline V gene are SGHKS and YYEKEE (reference sequence). Between the trimmed V and J ends, which lost 0 bases and 3 bases, there was a span of 9 bases. CDR3 length: 14 residues. The CDR3 here is CASSLGQAYYGYTF. In nucleotides, the CDR3 is TGTGCCAGCAGCTTGGGCCAGGCTTACTATGGCTACACCTTC.

The rearrangement links TRBV14 to TRBJ2-7; 7 bases align to TRBD2. This CDR3 comprises 13 residues. V gave up 3 bases and J gave up 7 bases; unmatched junction bases: 6. Germline V gene data show CDR1 as SGHDN and CDR2 as FVKESK. The CDR3 DNA sequence: TGTGCCAGCAGCCAGTATGCGGGAGTTGAGCAGTACTTC. Residues: CASSQYAGVEQYF.